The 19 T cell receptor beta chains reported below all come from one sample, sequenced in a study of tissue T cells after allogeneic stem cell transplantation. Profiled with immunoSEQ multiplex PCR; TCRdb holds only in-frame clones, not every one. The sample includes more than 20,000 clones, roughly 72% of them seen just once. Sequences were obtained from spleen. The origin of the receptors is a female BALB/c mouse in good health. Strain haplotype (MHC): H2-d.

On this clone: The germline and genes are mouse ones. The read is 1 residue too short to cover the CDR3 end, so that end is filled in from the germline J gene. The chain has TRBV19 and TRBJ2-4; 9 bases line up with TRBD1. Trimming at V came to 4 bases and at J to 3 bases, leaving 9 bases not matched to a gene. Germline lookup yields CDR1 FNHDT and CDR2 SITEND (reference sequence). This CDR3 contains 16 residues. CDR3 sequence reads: CASSRPGTGNQNTLYF. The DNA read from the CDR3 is TGTGCCAGCAGTCGACCCGGGACAGGGAACCAAAACACCTTGTAC.

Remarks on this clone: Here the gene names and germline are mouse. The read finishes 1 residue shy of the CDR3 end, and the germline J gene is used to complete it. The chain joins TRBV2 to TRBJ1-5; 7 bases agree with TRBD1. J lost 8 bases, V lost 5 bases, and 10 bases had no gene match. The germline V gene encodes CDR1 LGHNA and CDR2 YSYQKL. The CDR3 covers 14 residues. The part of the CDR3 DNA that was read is TGTGCCAGCAGCGGTGGAGGGGGCGCGGGAGCTCCGCTT. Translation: CASSGGGGAGAPL. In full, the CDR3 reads CASSGGGGAGAPLF.

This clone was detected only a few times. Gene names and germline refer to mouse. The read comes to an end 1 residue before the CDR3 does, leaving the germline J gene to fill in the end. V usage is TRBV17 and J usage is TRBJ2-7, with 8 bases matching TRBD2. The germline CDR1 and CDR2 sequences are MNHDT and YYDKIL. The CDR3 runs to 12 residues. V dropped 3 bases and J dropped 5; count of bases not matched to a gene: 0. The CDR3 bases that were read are TGTGCTAGCAGTAGTGGGGGGGATGAACAGTAC. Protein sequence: CASSSGGDEQY. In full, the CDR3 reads CASSSGGDEQYF.

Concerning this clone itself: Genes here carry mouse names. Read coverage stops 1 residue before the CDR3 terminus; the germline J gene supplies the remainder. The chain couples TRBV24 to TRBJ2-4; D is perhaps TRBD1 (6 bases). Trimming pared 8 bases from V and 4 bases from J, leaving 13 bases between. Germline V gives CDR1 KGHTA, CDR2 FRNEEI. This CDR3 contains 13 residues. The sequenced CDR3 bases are TGTGCCAGCGGTCCCGGGACAAAAAACACCTTGTAC. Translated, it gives CASGPGTKNTLY. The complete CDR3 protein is CASGPGTKNTLYF.

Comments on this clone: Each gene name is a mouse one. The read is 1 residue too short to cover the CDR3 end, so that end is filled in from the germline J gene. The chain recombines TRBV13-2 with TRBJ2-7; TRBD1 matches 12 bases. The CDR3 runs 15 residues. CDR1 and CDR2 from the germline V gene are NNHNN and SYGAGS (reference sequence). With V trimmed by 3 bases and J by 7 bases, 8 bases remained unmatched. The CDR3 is CASGGPGQGAGEQYF. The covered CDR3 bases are TGTGCCAGCGGTGGACCGGGACAGGGGGCGGGGGAACAGTAC.

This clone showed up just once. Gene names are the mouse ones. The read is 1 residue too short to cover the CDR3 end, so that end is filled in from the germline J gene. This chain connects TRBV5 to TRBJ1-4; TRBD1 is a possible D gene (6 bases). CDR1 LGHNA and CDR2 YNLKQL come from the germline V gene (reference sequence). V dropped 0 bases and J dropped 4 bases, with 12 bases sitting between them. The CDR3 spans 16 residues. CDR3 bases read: TGTGCCAGCAGCCAAGATGGGCAGGGGCACAACGAAAGATTATTT. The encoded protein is CASSQDGQGHNERLF. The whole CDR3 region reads CASSQDGQGHNERLFF.

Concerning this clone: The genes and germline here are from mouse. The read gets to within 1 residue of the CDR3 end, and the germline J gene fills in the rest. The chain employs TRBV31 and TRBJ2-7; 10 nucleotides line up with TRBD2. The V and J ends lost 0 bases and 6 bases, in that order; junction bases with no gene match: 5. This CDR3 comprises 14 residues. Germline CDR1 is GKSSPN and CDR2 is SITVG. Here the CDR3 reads CAWSLAWGGVEQYF. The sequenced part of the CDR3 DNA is TGTGCCTGGAGTCTAGCCTGGGGGGGCGTTGAACAGTAC.

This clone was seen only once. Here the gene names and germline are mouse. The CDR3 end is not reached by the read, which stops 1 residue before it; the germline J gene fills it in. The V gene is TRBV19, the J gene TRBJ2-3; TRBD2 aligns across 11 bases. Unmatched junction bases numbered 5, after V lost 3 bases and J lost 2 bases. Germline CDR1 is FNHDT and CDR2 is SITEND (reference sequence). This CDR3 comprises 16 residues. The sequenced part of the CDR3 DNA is TGTGCCAGCAGTACTACTGGGGGGGCGCTTGCAGAAACGCTGTAT. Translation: CASSTTGGALAETLY. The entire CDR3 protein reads CASSTTGGALAETLYF. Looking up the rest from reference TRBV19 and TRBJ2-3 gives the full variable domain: GGIITQTPKFLIGQEGQKLTLKCQQNFNHDTMYWYRQDSGKGLRLIYYSITENDLQKGDLSEGYDASREKKSSFSLTVTSAQKNEMAVFLCASSTTGGALAETLYFGSGTRLTVL.

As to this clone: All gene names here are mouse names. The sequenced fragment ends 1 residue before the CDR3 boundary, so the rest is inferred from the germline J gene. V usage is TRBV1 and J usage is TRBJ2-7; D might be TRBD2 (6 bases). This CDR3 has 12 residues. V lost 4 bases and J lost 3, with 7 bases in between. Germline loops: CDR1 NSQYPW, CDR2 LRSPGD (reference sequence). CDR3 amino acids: CTCSVLGYEQYF. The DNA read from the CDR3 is TGCACCTGCAGTGTACTGGGCTATGAACAGTAC.

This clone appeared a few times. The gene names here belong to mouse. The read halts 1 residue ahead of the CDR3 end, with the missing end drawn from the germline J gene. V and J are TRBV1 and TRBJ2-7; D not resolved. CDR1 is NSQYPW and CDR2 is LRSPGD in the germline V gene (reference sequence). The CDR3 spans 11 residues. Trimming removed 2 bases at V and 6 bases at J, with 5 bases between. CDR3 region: CTCSARVEQYF. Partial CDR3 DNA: TGCACCTGCAGTGCAAGGGTTGAACAGTAC.

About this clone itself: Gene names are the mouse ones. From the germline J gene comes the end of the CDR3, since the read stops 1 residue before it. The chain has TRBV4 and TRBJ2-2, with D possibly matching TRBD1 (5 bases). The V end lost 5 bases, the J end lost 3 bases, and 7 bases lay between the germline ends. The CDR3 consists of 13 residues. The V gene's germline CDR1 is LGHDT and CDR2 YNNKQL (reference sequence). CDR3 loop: CASSAGYTGQLYF. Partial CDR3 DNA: TGTGCCAGCAGCGCAGGGTACACCGGGCAGCTCTAC.

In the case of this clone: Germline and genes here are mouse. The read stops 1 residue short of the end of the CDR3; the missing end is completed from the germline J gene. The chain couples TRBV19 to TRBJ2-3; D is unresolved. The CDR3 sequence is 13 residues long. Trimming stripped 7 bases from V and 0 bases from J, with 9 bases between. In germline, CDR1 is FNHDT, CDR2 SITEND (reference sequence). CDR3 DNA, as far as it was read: TGTGCCAGCTCCCAGGCTAGTGCAGAAACGCTGTAT. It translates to CASSQASAETLY. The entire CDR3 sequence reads CASSQASAETLYF.

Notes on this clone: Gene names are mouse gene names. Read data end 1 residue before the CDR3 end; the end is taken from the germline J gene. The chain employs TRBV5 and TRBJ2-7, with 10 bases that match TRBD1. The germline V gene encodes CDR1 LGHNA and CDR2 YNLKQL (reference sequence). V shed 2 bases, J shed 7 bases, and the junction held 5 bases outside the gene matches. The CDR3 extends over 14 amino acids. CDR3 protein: CASSQPGQGWEQYF. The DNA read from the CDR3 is TGTGCCAGCAGCCAACCGGGACAGGGGTGGGAACAGTAC.

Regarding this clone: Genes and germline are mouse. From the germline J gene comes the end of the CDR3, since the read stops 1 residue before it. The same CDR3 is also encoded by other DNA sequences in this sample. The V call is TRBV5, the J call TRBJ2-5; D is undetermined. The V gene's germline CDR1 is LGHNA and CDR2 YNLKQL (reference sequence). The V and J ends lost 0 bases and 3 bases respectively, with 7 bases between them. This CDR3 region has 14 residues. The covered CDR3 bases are TGTGCCAGCAGCCAAGATTGGGAACAAGACACCCAGTAC. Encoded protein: CASSQDWEQDTQY. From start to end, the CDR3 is CASSQDWEQDTQYF.

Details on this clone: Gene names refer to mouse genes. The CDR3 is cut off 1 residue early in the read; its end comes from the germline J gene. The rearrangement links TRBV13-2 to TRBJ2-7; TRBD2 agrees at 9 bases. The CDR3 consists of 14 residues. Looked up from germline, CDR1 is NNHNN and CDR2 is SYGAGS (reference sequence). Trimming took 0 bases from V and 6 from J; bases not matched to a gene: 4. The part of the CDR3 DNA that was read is TGTGCCAGCGGTGATGATGGGGGGGCGCTTGAACAGTAC. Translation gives CASGDDGGALEQY. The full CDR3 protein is CASGDDGGALEQYF.

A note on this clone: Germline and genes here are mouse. The CDR3 bases that were read are TGTGCCAGCAGTTTCTGGGCAGAAACGCTGTAT. This gives the protein CASSFWAETLY. The CDR3 in its entirety is CASSFWAETLYF. The chain recombines TRBV14 with TRBJ2-3; unclear D gene. The observed sequence ends 1 residue before the CDR3 terminus, with the missing tail filled in from the germline J gene. V shed 0 bases and J shed 3 bases, with 2 bases lying between them. The germline V gene encodes CDR1 SGHDT and CDR2 FRDEAV. The CDR3 runs 12 residues.

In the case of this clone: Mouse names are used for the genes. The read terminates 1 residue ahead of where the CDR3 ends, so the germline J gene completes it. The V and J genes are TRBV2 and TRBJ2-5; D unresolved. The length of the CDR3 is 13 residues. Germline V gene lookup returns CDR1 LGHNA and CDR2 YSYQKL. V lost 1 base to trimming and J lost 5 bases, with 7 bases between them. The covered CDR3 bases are TGTGCCAGCAGCCAAGTCCCGGGAGACACCCAGTAC. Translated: CASSQVPGDTQY. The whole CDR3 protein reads CASSQVPGDTQYF.

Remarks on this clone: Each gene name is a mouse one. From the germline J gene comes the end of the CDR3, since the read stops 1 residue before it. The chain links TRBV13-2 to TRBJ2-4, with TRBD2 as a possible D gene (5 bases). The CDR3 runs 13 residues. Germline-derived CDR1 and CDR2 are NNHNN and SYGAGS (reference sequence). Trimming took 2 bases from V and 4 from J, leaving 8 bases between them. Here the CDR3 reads CASGEHGENTLYF. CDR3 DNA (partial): TGTGCCAGCGGTGAGCATGGGGAAAACACCTTGTAC.

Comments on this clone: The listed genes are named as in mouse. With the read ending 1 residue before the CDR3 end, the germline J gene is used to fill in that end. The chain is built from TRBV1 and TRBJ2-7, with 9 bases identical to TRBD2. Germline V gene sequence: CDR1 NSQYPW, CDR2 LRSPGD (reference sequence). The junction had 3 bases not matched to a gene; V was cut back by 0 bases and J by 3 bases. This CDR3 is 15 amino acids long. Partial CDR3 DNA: TGCACCTGCAGTGCAGACACCTGGGGGGGCTATGAACAGTAC. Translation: CTCSADTWGGYEQY. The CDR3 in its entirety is CTCSADTWGGYEQYF. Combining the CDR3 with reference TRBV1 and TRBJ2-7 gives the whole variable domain VTLLEQNPRWRLVPRGQAVNLRCILKNSQYPWMSWYQQDLQKQLQWLFTLRSPGDKEVKSLPGADYLATRVTDTELRLQVANMSQGRTLYCTCSADTWGGYEQYFGPGTRLTVL.